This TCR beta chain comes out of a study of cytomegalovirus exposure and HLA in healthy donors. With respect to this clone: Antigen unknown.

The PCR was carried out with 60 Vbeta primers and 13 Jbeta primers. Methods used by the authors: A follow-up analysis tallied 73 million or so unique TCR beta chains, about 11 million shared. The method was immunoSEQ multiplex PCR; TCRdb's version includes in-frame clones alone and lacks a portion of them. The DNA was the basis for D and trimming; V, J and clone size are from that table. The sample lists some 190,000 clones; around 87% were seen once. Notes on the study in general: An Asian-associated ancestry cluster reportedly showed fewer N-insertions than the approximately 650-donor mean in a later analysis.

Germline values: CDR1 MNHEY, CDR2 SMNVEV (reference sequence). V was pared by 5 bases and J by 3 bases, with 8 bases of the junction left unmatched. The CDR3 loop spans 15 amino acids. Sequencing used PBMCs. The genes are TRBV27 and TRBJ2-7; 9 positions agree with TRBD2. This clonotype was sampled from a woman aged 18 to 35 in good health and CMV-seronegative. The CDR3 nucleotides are TGTGCCAGCAGTCCGCGGACTAGCGAATTCTACGAGCAGTACTTC. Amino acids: CASSPRTSEFYEQYF.